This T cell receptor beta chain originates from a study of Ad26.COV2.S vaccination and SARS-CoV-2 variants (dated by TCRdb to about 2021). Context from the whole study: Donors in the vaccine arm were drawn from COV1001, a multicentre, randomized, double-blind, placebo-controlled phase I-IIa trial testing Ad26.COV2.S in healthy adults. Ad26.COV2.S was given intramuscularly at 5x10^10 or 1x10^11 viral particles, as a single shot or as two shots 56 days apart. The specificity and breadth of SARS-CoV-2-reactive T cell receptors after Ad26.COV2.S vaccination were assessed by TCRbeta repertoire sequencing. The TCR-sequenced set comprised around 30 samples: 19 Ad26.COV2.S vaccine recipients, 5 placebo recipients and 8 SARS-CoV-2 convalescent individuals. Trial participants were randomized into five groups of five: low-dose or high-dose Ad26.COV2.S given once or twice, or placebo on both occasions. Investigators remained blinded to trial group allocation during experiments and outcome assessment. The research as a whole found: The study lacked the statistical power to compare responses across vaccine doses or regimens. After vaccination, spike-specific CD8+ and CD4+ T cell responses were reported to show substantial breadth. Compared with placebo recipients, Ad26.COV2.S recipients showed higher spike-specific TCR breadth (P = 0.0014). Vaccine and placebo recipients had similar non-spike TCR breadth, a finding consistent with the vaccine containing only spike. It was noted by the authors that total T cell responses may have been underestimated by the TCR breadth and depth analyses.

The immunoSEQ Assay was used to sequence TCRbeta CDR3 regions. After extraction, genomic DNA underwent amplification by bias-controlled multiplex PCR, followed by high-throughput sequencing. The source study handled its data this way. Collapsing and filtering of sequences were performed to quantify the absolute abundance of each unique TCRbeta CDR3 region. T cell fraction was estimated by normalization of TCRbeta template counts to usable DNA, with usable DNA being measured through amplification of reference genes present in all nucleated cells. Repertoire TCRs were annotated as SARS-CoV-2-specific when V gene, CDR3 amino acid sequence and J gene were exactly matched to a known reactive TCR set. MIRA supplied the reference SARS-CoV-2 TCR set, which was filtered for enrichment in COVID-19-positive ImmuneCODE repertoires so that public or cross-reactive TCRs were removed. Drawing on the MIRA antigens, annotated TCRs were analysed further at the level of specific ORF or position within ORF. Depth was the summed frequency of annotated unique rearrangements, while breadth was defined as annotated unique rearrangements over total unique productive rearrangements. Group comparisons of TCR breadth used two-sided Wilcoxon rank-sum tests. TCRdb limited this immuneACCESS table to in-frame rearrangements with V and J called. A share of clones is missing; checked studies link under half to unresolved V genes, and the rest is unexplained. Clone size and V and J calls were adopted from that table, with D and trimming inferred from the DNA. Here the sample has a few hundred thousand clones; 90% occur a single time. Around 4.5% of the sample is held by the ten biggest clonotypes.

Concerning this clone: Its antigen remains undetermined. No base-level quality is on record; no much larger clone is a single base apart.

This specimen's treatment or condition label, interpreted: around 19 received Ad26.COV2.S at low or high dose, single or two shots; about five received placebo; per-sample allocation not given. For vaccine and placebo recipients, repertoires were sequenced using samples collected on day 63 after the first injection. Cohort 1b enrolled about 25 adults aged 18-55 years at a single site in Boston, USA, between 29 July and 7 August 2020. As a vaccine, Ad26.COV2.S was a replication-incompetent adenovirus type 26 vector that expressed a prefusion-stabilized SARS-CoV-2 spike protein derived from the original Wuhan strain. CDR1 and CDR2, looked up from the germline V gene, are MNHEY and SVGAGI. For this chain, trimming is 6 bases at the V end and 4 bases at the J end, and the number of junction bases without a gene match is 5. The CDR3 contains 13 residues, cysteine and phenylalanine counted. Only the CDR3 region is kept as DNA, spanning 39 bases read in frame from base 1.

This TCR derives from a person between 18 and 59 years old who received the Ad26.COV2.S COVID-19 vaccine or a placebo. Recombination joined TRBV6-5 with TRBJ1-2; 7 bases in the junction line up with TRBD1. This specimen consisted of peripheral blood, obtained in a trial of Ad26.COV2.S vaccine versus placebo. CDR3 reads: CASRTGVLYGYTF. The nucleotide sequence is TGTGCCAGCAGAACAGGGGTCCTCTATGGCTACACCTTC.